The 12 T cell receptor beta chains listed next were all sequenced from one sample in a study of T cells in Graves' hyperthyroidism and ophthalmopathy. The investigators amplified TCR beta CDR3 regions from RNA transcripts. The HTBI primer set drove a first-round RT-PCR of the TCR CDR3. TCRdb itself ran the multiplex PCR reads through MiXCR, one entry per CDR3 protein. Of just under 750,000 distinct CDR3 sequences in the sample, just over 35% were seen once. Sequencing was performed on blood. These TCRs come from a woman aged 40 to 49 with Graves' hyperthyroidism.

The chain links TRBV9 to TRBJ2-7, with 7 bases aligning to TRBD1. The CDR3 extends over 14 amino acids. Germline CDR1 and CDR2: SGDLS and YYNGEE. After removal of 0 bases from V and 5 bases from J, the junction contained 5 bases not matched to a gene. The CDR3 reads CASSVDRGYDEQYF. In DNA, the CDR3 is TGTGCCAGCAGCGTAGACAGGGGATATGACGAGCAGTACTTC.

This clonotype occurred a few times. This chain links TRBV12-3 or TRBV12-4 with TRBJ2-7; 9 bases match TRBD1. The CDR3 runs to 15 residues. The ends lost 4 bases at V and 5 bases at J; junction bases unmatched: 9. The DNA of the CDR3 is TGTGCCAGCAGTTCTCGCCGGGACAGGGTAGACGAGCAGTACTTC. Protein sequence: CASSSRRDRVDEQYF.

In its sample, this clonotype was seen many times. V and J are TRBV12-3 or TRBV12-4 and TRBJ1-5; 8 bases are shared with TRBD1. The CDR3 has 15 residues. Trimming removed 4 bases from V and 4 bases from J; junction bases left unmatched: 6. The CDR3 DNA reads as TGTGCCAGCAGTTCCTCGGACAGGGAGAATCAGCCCCAGCATTTT. It is translated as CASSSSDRENQPQHF.

This clonotype was observed a handful of times. At one end the junction does not follow the germline gene, possibly because of a read error. The gene calls are TRBV7-8 and TRBJ1-2, with 7 bases lining up with TRBD1. Per the germline V gene, CDR1 is SGHVS and CDR2 is FQNEAQ. The CDR3 length is 15 residues. CDR3 protein: CASSQASGTVGGYTF. CDR3 DNA sequence: TGCGCCAGCAGCCAGGCATCCGGGACAGTGGGAGGCTACACCTTC.

This clonotype was picked up a small number of times. The CDR3 reads CASRVDGPQHF. CDR3 DNA sequence: TGTGCCAGCAGAGTCGACGGGCCCCAGCATTTT. The chain employs TRBV6-6 and TRBJ1-5; no definite D call. CDR3 length: 11 residues. The germline gives CDR1 MNHNY, CDR2 SVGAGI (reference sequence). The V end lost 6 bases, the J end lost 9 bases, and 9 bases lay between the germline ends.

Ten or more counts support this clonotype. As DNA, the CDR3 is TGTGCCAGCAGCTCCCCGGGACAGGGAGATTCACCCCTCCACTTT. Amino acid sequence: CASSSPGQGDSPLHF. V and J are TRBV7-9 and TRBJ1-6; 9 bases agree with TRBD1. The V segment lost 4 bases and the J segment 8 bases; nucleotides outside the gene matches: 6. CDR3 length equals 15 residues. Germline lookup yields CDR1 SEHNR and CDR2 FQNEAQ (reference sequence).

This rearrangement joins TRBV5-6 to TRBJ1-2; 8 nucleotides match TRBD1. V was clipped by 1 base and J by 12 bases; unmatched bases: 14. CDR3 length equals 15 residues. CDR1 is SGHDT and CDR2 is YYEEEE in the germline V gene. CDR3 nucleotides: TGTGCCAGCAGCTTGATGGCAGGGGGCTTATGGGGCCACACCTTC. Amino acid sequence: CASSLMAGGLWGHTF. The entire variable domain, with the rest obtained from reference TRBV5-6 and TRBJ1-2, is as follows: DAGVTQSPTHLIKTRGQQVTLRCSPKSGHDTVSWYQQALGQGPQFIFQYYEEEERQRGNFPDRFSGHQFPNYSSELNVNALLLGDSALYLCASSLMAGGLWGHTFGSGTRLTVV.

The V call is TRBV24-1, the J call TRBJ2-5; no reliable D call. Germline V gives CDR1 KGHDR, CDR2 SFDVKD. Trimming took off 8 bases at V and 4 bases at J, with 7 bases between the two ends. The CDR3 has 11 residues. The CDR3 region is CATMGGETQYF. CDR3 sequence (DNA): TGTGCCACCATGGGCGGAGAGACCCAGTACTTC.

This clonotype was observed a handful of times. The gene calls are TRBV19 and TRBJ1-5; unclear D gene. Germline-derived CDR1 and CDR2 are LNHDA and SQIVND (reference sequence). The CDR3 length is 16 residues. V gave up 2 bases and J gave up 0 bases, with 11 bases separating them. The chain's CDR3 is CASSIYSQYSNQPQHF. The CDR3 nucleotides are TGTGCCAGTAGTATATATTCACAGTATAGCAATCAGCCCCAGCATTTT.

This clonotype was seen repeatedly, ten times or more. This rearrangement joins TRBV11-3 to TRBJ2-5; D is ambiguous. The CDR3 runs 15 residues. Trimming cost V 1 base and J 0 bases, with 9 bases left between them. Germline CDR1 SGHNT, CDR2 YENEEA. The CDR3 DNA follows: TGTGCCAGCAGCTTAGGCCCACAGTACCAAGAGACCCAGTACTTC. It is translated as CASSLGPQYQETQYF.

The table lists this clonotype with many counts. One end of the junction does not line up with germline, which may come from a read error. The V gene is TRBV7-6, the J gene TRBJ2-5; 9 bases align to TRBD1. The V gene's germline CDR1 is SGHVS and CDR2 FNYEAQ. The CDR3 extends over 15 amino acids. The CDR3: CASSHGQGWRETQYF. The CDR3 DNA reads TGTGCTAGCAGCCACGGACAGGGGTGGCGAGAGACCCAGTACTTC.

This clonotype was observed at least ten times. This chain uses TRBV7-2 with TRBJ2-7, with TRBD2 matching 8 bases. The V gene's germline CDR1 is SGHTA and CDR2 FQGNSA. The CDR3 contains 18 residues. The V segment lost 5 bases and the J segment 2 bases; nucleotides outside the gene matches: 17. CDR3 region: CASSPQGSGALLTYEQYF. CDR3 DNA: TGTGCCAGCAGCCCACAGGGTAGCGGGGCCCTACTCACCTACGAGCAGTACTTC.